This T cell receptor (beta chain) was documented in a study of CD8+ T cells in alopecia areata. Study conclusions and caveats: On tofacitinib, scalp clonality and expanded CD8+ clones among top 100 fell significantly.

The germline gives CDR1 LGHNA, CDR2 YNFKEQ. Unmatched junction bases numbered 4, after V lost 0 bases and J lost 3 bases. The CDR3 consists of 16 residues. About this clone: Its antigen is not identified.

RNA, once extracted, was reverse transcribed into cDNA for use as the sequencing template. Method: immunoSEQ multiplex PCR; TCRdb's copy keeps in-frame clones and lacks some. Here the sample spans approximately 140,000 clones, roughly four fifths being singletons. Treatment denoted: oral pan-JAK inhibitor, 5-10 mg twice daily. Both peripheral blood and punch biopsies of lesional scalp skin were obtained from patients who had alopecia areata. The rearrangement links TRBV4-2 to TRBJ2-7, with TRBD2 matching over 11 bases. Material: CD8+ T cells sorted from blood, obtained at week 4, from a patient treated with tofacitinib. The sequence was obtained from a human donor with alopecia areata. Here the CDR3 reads CASSQESSGGFYEQYF. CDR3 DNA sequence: TGTGCCAGCAGCCAAGAATCTAGCGGGGGGTTCTACGAGCAGTACTTC.